What follows are 15 T cell receptor beta chains derived from one specimen sequenced in a study of blood T cell repertoires in COVID-19. The assay was immunoSEQ multiplex PCR, and TCRdb's table has in-frame clones only and misses some. The sample yields about 310,000 clones, under 90% seen once. Sequencing was done on a sample of peripheral blood. These receptor sequences come from a woman aged 25 to 45 with COVID-19, enrolled during active disease.

The chain combines TRBV27 with TRBJ1-5; unclear D gene. Trimming pared 4 bases from V and 0 bases from J, leaving 10 bases between. There are 15 residues in the CDR3. Germline V CDR1 and CDR2: MNHEY, SMNVEV (reference sequence). CDR3 nucleotides: TGTGCCAGCAGTTCCCGGAGGGATAGCAATCAGCCCCAGCATTTT. It yields the protein CASSSRRDSNQPQHF.

The rearrangement joins TRBV5-1 to TRBJ2-1; D gene uncertain. CDR1 is SGHRS, CDR2 YFSETQ, per germline. V dropped 0 bases and J dropped 5 bases, with 9 bases sitting between them. CDR3 size: 14 residues. CDR3 loop: CASSLVLENNEQFF. In DNA, the CDR3 is TGCGCCAGCAGCTTGGTGCTAGAAAACAATGAGCAGTTCTTC. Using reference TRBV5-1 and TRBJ2-1 for the parts outside the CDR3, the full variable domain is KAGVTQTPRYLIKTRGQQVTLSCSPISGHRSVSWYQQTPGQGLQFLFEYFSETQRNKGNFPGRFSGRQFSNSRSEMNVSTLELGDSALYLCASSLVLENNEQFFGPGTRLTVL.

The sample holds one count of this clone. The chain couples TRBV3-1 (or the pseudogene TRBV3-2) to TRBJ2-7; 9 nucleotides align to TRBD1. This CDR3 has 16 residues. The ends lost 1 base at V and 3 bases at J; junction bases unmatched: 7. The germline gives CDR1 LGHDT, CDR2 YNNKEL (reference sequence). The CDR3 is CASSQGPQGAGYEQYF. The CDR3 DNA follows: TGTGCCAGCAGCCAAGGCCCACAGGGGGCGGGCTACGAGCAGTACTTC.

The chain uses TRBV6-5 and TRBJ2-7; 8 bases fit TRBD1. Germline V lookup: CDR1 MNHEY, CDR2 SVGAGI. The V and J ends lost 7 bases and 7 bases, in that order; junction bases with no gene match: 12. The CDR3 spans 14 residues. CDR3 sequence: CASIQGQGSGEQYF. In nucleotides, the CDR3 is TGTGCCAGCATTCAAGGACAGGGCTCCGGGGAGCAGTACTTC.

J is TRBJ1-2 and V is TRBV10-3; D uncertain. Trimming left V 4 bases short and J 4 bases short, with 16 bases between. The CDR3 loop spans 15 amino acids. Germline-derived CDR1 and CDR2 are ENHRY and SYGVKD. CDR3 amino acids: CAISGEAAGFYGYTF. The CDR3, as DNA: TGTGCCATCAGTGGTGAAGCGGCGGGATTCTATGGCTACACCTTC.

The chain uses TRBV7-2 and TRBJ2-7; D unresolved. Looked up from germline, CDR1 is SGHTA and CDR2 is FQGNSA. This CDR3 comprises 14 residues. V was shortened by 5 bases and J by 1 base, with 12 bases between the two germline ends. CDR3 DNA: TGTGCCAGCAGCGTCGACGGGTATTCCTACGAGCAGTACTTC. It codes for CASSVDGYSYEQYF.

The chain combines TRBV7-2 with TRBJ2-3; 13 positions match TRBD2. This CDR3 contains 16 residues. Germline assignment: CDR1 SGHTA and CDR2 FQGNSA. J gave up 3 bases and V 5 bases, and 5 bases lay outside the gene matches. The CDR3 nucleotides are TGTGCCAGCAGCACCGGACTAGCGGGAGAGACAGATACGCAGTATTTT. It specifies CASSTGLAGETDTQYF. Based on the CDR3 plus reference TRBV7-2 and TRBJ2-3, the full variable domain is GAGVSQSPSNKVTEKGKDVELRCDPISGHTALYWYRQSLGQGLEFLIYFQGNSAPDKSGLPSDRFSAERTGGSVSTLTIQRTQQEDSAVYLCASSTGLAGETDTQYFGPGTRLTVL.

This chain links TRBV20-1 with TRBJ2-7; D uncertain. The CDR3 runs to 13 residues. V lost 3 bases and J lost 0, with 9 bases in between. Germline-derived CDR1 and CDR2 are DFQATT and SNEGSKA (reference sequence). The CDR3 spells CSASSPTSYEQYF. CDR3 DNA sequence: TGCAGTGCTAGTTCGCCTACCTCCTACGAGCAGTACTTC.

The chain recombines TRBV27 with TRBJ2-7, with D possibly matching TRBD2 (7 bases). The CDR3 consists of 14 residues. Germline assignment: CDR1 MNHEY and CDR2 SMNVEV (reference sequence). V was clipped by 3 bases and J by 4 bases, with 13 bases between them. The CDR3 loop reads CASSFGRGAYEQYF. Written as DNA, the CDR3 is TGTGCCAGCAGTTTTGGGAGGGGGGCTTACGAGCAGTACTTC.

The J gene is TRBJ2-5, the V gene TRBV12-3 or TRBV12-4; no firm D call. This CDR3 comprises 8 residues. CDR3 coding DNA: TGTCCCGGGGAGACCCAGTACTTC. Translating it yields CPGETQYF.

This rearrangement joins TRBV2 to TRBJ2-2; TRBD1 aligns across 11 bases. Germline V CDR1 and CDR2: SNHLY, FYNNEI. The ends lost 5 bases at V and 3 bases at J; junction bases unmatched: 2. This CDR3 is 15 amino acids long. The CDR3 DNA reads TGTGCCAGCAGTCCGGGACAGGGGGACACCGGGGAGCTGTTTTTT. It codes for CASSPGQGDTGELFF.

The chain is built from TRBV7-9 and TRBJ2-5; 13 bases are a match to TRBD2. The CDR3 consists of 15 residues. The V and J ends lost 5 bases and 2 bases, in that order; junction bases with no gene match: 2. CDR1 and CDR2 from the germline V gene are SEHNR and FQNEAQ (reference sequence). CDR3 coding DNA: TGTGCCAGCAGCGGGACTAGCGGGGCACAAGAGACCCAGTACTTC. Translated: CASSGTSGAQETQYF.

As regards this clone: Relative to the germline gene, one junction end is altered; a read error may explain this. The rearrangement uses TRBV18 and TRBJ2-4; TRBD1 agrees at 9 bases. Germline V lookup: CDR1 KGHSH, CDR2 LQKENI. This CDR3 has 14 amino acids. The CDR3, as DNA: TGTGCCAGCTCCCCACGGGACAGGGTTAACATTCAGTACTTC. This translates into CASSPRDRVNIQYF.

This clone is a singleton in its sample. The chain employs TRBV6-5 and TRBJ2-3; 7 nucleotides agree with TRBD2. CDR3 length: 16 residues. The junction had 17 bases not matched to a gene; V was cut back by 0 bases and J by 14 bases. The germline gives CDR1 MNHEY, CDR2 SVGAGI. CDR3 amino acids: CASSYSATSSGRGTYF. CDR3 sequence (DNA): TGTGCCAGCAGTTACTCGGCGACTAGCTCGGGCAGAGGGACGTATTTT.

This clone was seen just once. J is TRBJ1-1 and V is TRBV7-9, with 9 bases matching TRBD1. Germline V CDR1 and CDR2: SEHNR, FQNEAQ (reference sequence). V shed 5 bases, J shed 4 bases, and the junction held 5 bases outside the gene matches. CDR3 size: 14 residues. CDR3 residues: CASSLQGARTEAFF. In DNA, the CDR3 is TGTGCCAGCAGCCTACAGGGGGCTCGCACTGAAGCTTTCTTT.